A selection of T cell receptor beta chains follows, all from one sample in a study of T cells in Graves' hyperthyroidism and ophthalmopathy. TCRdb redid the calling of the multiplex PCR reads with MiXCR, one entry per CDR3 protein. Found here are 300,000 to 450,000 distinct CDR3 sequences, around 14% of them singletons; the top ten hold about 30%. Sequencing used blood. Receptor source: a woman younger than 45 with Graves' hyperthyroidism. CDR3s include the opening cysteine and the closing phenylalanine or tryptophan. D genes are given only for firm matches. Some rows mark clone size as missing; the rest say once, few, many or name a class of expanded clone.

CDR3 protein	CDR3 DNA	J gene	D gene	V gene	clone size
CASSALAAGGYNEQFF	TGTGCCAGCAGTGCCCTGGCGGCAGGGGGTTACAATGAGCAGTTCTTC	TRBJ2-1	TRBD1	TRBV6-1	many
CASSTRGRQPQHF	TGTGCCAGCAGCACTCGGGGGCGACAGCCCCAGCATTTT	TRBJ1-5	NA	TRBV27	many
CASSPRQGAGDEQYF	TGTGCCAGCAGTCCCCGGCAGGGGGCTGGAGACGAGCAGTACTTC	TRBJ2-7	TRBD1	TRBV18	NA
CASRTGQSNYDYTF	TGTGCCAGCAGGACGGGACAGTCAAACTATGACTACACCTTC	TRBJ1-2	TRBD1	TRBV6-1	NA
CASSHLRDRMNTGELFF	TGTGCCAGCAGCCACCTGCGGGACAGGATGAACACCGGGGAGCTGTTTTTT	TRBJ2-2	TRBD1	TRBV5-6	NA
CATSRAAYNEQFF	TGTGCCACCAGCAGGGCGGCATACAATGAGCAGTTCTTC	TRBJ2-1	NA	TRBV15	many
CAWTKSGDVYNEQFF	TGTGCCTGGACAAAAAGCGGGGATGTCTACAATGAGCAGTTCTTC	TRBJ2-1	TRBD2	TRBV30	many
CSARGRRGLVTGELFF	TGCAGTGCTAGAGGCCGCAGGGGGCTGGTCACCGGGGAGCTGTTTTTT	TRBJ2-2	TRBD1	TRBV20-1	NA
CASRVTGNGYTF	TGTGCCAGCAGAGTGACAGGGAATGGCTACACCTTC	TRBJ1-2	TRBD1	TRBV28	NA
CAWSVFGLTNYGYTF	TGTGCCTGGAGTGTATTCGGACTCACCAACTATGGCTACACCTTC	TRBJ1-2	NA	TRBV30	many
CASSPGPSGEAFF	TGTGCCAGCAGTCCGGGTCCTTCAGGTGAAGCTTTCTTT	TRBJ1-1	NA	TRBV6-2/TRBV6-3	NA
CASSESTQGQETQYF	TGCGCCAGCAGTGAGTCGACTCAAGGGCAAGAGACCCAGTACTTC	TRBJ2-5	NA	TRBV10-1	many
CASTKENTYEQYF	TGCGCCAGCACCAAAGAAAATACCTACGAGCAGTACTTC	TRBJ2-7	NA	TRBV5-1	NA
CASSLGRDHSPLHF	TGTGCCAGCAGCTTGGGTCGCGACCATTCACCCCTCCACTTT	TRBJ1-6	NA	TRBV11-1	few
CASSPGPFSYEQYF	TGTGCCAGCAGTCCGGGGCCCTTCTCCTACGAGCAGTACTTC	TRBJ2-7	NA	TRBV2	few
CASSLVGTATRTDTQYF	TGTGCCAGCAGCTTGGTCGGGACAGCTACACGCACAGATACGCAGTATTTT	TRBJ2-3	TRBD1	TRBV5-5	many
CSARTPTSLSTDTQYF	TGCAGTGCGAGAACACCGACTAGCCTTAGCACAGATACGCAGTATTTT	TRBJ2-3	TRBD2	TRBV20-1	NA
CASGVAGRSGIQYF	TGTGCCAGTGGAGTAGCGGGAAGGTCTGGCATTCAGTACTTC	TRBJ2-4	TRBD2	TRBV19	NA
CASRAGQGGEKLFF	TGTGCCAGCAGAGCGGGACAGGGAGGTGAAAAACTGTTTTTT	TRBJ1-4	TRBD1	TRBV28	NA
CASSLGHRGFSQAYNEQFF	TGTGCCAGCAGCTTAGGCCACAGGGGGTTCTCCCAAGCTTACAATGAGCAGTTCTTC	TRBJ2-1	TRBD1	TRBV11-3	many
CASSESPSARYNEQFF	TGTGCCAGCAGTGAATCGCCTAGCGCCCGGTACAATGAGCAGTTCTTC	TRBJ2-1	NA	TRBV2	many
CASSLKYGETQYF	TGTGCCAGCAGTTTAAAGTATGGGGAGACCCAGTACTTC	TRBJ2-5	NA	TRBV27	few
CASSRGGMNTEAFF	TGTGCCAGCAGCCGAGGGGGGATGAACACTGAAGCTTTCTTT	TRBJ1-1	NA	TRBV16	NA
CASRPAGHEQYF	TGTGCCAGCAGACCCGCCGGACACGAGCAGTACTTC	TRBJ2-7	NA	TRBV6-1	NA
CASTRHMSNEKLFF	TGTGCCAGCACCCGACACATGTCTAATGAAAAACTGTTTTTT	TRBJ1-4	NA	TRBV7-9	few
CSVERLAGTYEQYF	TGCAGCGTTGAACGACTAGCGGGCACCTACGAGCAGTACTTC	TRBJ2-7	TRBD2	TRBV29-1	many
CASSLSSGMETQYF	TGTGCCAGCAGCTTGTCTAGCGGGATGGAGACCCAGTACTTC	TRBJ2-5	TRBD2	TRBV7-9	many
CASSRRLAASTDTQYF	TGTGCCAGCAGCAGAAGACTAGCGGCTAGCACAGATACGCAGTATTTT	TRBJ2-3	TRBD2	TRBV5-8	many
CATSRGLAGGKETQYF	TGTGCCACCAGCCGCGGACTAGCGGGAGGGAAGGAGACCCAGTACTTC	TRBJ2-5	TRBD2	TRBV15	few
CASSVSGGGNQPQHF	TGTGCCAGCAGTGTTTCCGGGGGCGGCAATCAGCCCCAGCATTTT	TRBJ1-5	NA	TRBV6-4	NA
CASSESVVGYTF	TGTGCCAGCAGTGAGTCGGTGGTGGGCTACACCTTC	TRBJ1-2	NA	TRBV6-1	few
CSVLGASGRAGATTDTQYF	TGCAGCGTCCTGGGGGCTAGCGGGAGGGCCGGTGCCACCACAGATACGCAGTATTTT	TRBJ2-3	TRBD2	TRBV29-1	few
CASSPGGTDLSGANVLTF	TGTGCCAGCAGCCCAGGCGGGACAGATCTCTCTGGGGCCAACGTCCTGACTTTC	TRBJ2-6	NA	TRBV11-3	few
CASSLGRGRSDEQFF	TGCGCCAGCAGCTTGGGGCGCGGGAGGAGCGATGAGCAGTTCTTC	TRBJ2-1	TRBD2	TRBV5-1	NA
CASSSRPQETQYF	TGTGCCAGCAGTTCCCGACCCCAAGAGACCCAGTACTTC	TRBJ2-5	NA	TRBV6-1	few
CASSPAGGGISYNEQFF	TGTGCCAGCAGCCCAGCTGGGGGTGGGATCTCCTACAATGAGCAGTTCTTC	TRBJ2-1	NA	TRBV7-9	few
CASSVGLSNTEAFF	TGTGCCAGCAGCGTAGGTCTCTCGAACACTGAAGCTTTCTTT	TRBJ1-1	NA	TRBV9	NA